The 21 T cell receptor beta chains in this list originate from one sample, sequenced in a study of cytomegalovirus exposure and HLA in healthy donors. PCR used 60 Vbeta primers and 13 Jbeta primers. Method: immunoSEQ multiplex PCR; TCRdb's copy keeps in-frame clones and lacks some. Of about 120,000 clones listed, about four fifths were seen once; the top ten hold more than 8%. Sample: PBMCs. The receptors were gathered from a female donor in good health and CMV-seropositive.

The chain uses TRBV30 and TRBJ1-4, with a tentative D call TRBD1 (6 bases). V was shortened by 7 bases and J by 8 bases, with 17 bases between the two germline ends. CDR3 length equals 13 residues. Germline V lookup: CDR1 GTSNPN, CDR2 SVGIG (reference sequence). The CDR3 sequence is CAYTTGFGEKLFF. The CDR3 nucleotides are TGTGCCTATACAACAGGGTTCGGCGAAAAACTGTTTTTT.

This chain links TRBV5-1 with TRBJ2-1, with 9 nucleotides matching TRBD2. The length of the CDR3 is 16 residues. V was pared by 0 bases and J by 7 bases, with 8 bases of the junction left unmatched. Germline V gene sequence: CDR1 SGHRS, CDR2 YFSETQ. The CDR3 region is CASSLAGAGGQNEQFF. The DNA of the CDR3 is TGCGCCAGCAGCTTGGCCGGGGCGGGGGGGCAAAATGAGCAGTTCTTC.

The rearrangement links TRBV6-1 to TRBJ1-2; tentative D call: TRBD1 (6 bases). Germline V gene data show CDR1 as MNHNS and CDR2 as SASEGT. V gave up 1 base and J gave up 4 bases, with 13 bases separating them. The CDR3 runs to 15 residues. The CDR3 DNA is TGTGCCAGCAGTGAAGACTATGGGACACCCTATGGCTACACCTTC. Translated: CASSEDYGTPYGYTF.

V is TRBV18 and J is TRBJ2-7, with TRBD1 as a possible D gene (7 bases). The CDR3 sequence is 14 residues long. Germline values: CDR1 KGHSH, CDR2 LQKENI. Trimming cost V 4 bases and J 3 bases, with 13 bases left between them. Here the CDR3 reads CASSRGTDFYEQYF. CDR3 bases: TGTGCCAGCTCACGCGGGACAGACTTCTACGAGCAGTACTTC. The full variable domain, with the rest looked up from reference TRBV18 and TRBJ2-7, is NAGVMQNPRHLVRRRGQEARLRCSPMKGHSHVYWYRQLPEEGLKFMVYLQKENIIDESGMPKERFSAEFPKEGPSILRIQQVVRGDSAAYFCASSRGTDFYEQYFGPGTRLTVT.

This clone appeared once. The chain employs TRBV9 and TRBJ2-2; 10 nucleotides match TRBD2. J was trimmed by 4 bases and V by 1 base; bases with no gene match: 4. Germline V CDR1 and CDR2: SGDLS, YYNGEE. This CDR3 spans 16 amino acids. The CDR3 spells CASSVSGGAGTGELFF. The CDR3 DNA follows: TGTGCCAGCAGCGTAAGCGGGGGGGCCGGCACCGGGGAGCTGTTTTTT.

This clone came up once. This sequence joins TRBV18 and TRBJ2-5, with 11 bases fitting TRBD1. Germline trimming cut 1 base from V and 4 bases from J; bases unmatched to any gene: 8. Germline V gene sequence: CDR1 KGHSH, CDR2 LQKENI. The CDR3 runs 17 residues. CDR3 in amino acids: CASSPRAWTGGTETQYF. CDR3 nucleotides: TGTGCCAGCTCACCACGGGCGTGGACAGGGGGCACAGAGACCCAGTACTTC. The full variable domain, its missing parts supplied by reference TRBV18 and TRBJ2-5, is NAGVMQNPRHLVRRRGQEARLRCSPMKGHSHVYWYRQLPEEGLKFMVYLQKENIIDESGMPKERFSAEFPKEGPSILRIQQVVRGDSAAYFCASSPRAWTGGTETQYFGPGTRLLVL.

The chain links TRBV6-5 to TRBJ1-2, with D possibly TRBD1 on 5 matching bases. There are 14 residues in the CDR3. Germline V gene sequence: CDR1 MNHEY, CDR2 SVGAGI. V was pared by 3 bases and J by 3 bases, with 11 bases between. The CDR3 sequence is CASSYSGWDYGYTF. The CDR3 DNA sequence: TGTGCCAGCAGTTATTCAGGGTGGGACTATGGCTACACCTTC.

The sample holds a few counts of this clone. The V call is TRBV19, the J call TRBJ1-4; a possible D gene is TRBD1 (6 bases). The CDR3 loop spans 15 amino acids. In germline, CDR1 is LNHDA, CDR2 SQIVND (reference sequence). The ends were cut back, 6 bases at V and 12 bases at J, with 23 bases in the middle. In DNA, the CDR3 is TGTGCCAGTAGCAATCGAATCTTACAGGGTGGGCAACTGTTTTTT. Amino acids: CASSNRILQGGQLFF.

The chain recombines TRBV14 with TRBJ2-1, with D possibly TRBD2 on 5 matching bases. V dropped 1 base and J dropped 10 bases, with 8 bases sitting between them. CDR1 is SGHDN and CDR2 is FVKESK in the germline V gene. This CDR3 has 12 amino acids. CDR3 in DNA: TGTGCCAGCAGCCAAGGGGCGGGCGAGCAGTTCTTC. The encoded protein is CASSQGAGEQFF.

This clone was observed a single time. The CDR3 DNA follows: TGTGCCAGCAGCTCCCAGGGCTACGAGCAGTACTTC. Protein: CASSSQGYEQYF. The rearrangement joins TRBV11-2 to TRBJ2-7, with D maybe TRBD1 (5 bases). Germline V gene lookup returns CDR1 SGHAT and CDR2 FQNNGV. Between the trimmed V and J ends, which lost 4 bases and 3 bases, there was a span of 7 bases. The CDR3 length is 12 residues.

The sample holds a few counts of this clone. This sequence joins TRBV5-4 and TRBJ1-1; D may be TRBD1 (6 bases). The V end was cut by 4 bases, the J end by 0 bases, with 16 bases between. The CDR3 extends over 16 amino acids. Germline lookup yields CDR1 SGHNT and CDR2 YYREEE (reference sequence). CDR3 sequence: CASSPNRGQMNTEAFF. The DNA of the CDR3 is TGTGCCAGCAGCCCGAACCGTGGACAGATGAACACTGAAGCTTTCTTT.

The V and J genes are TRBV7-3 and TRBJ1-2; 10 bases match TRBD1. Germline V gives CDR1 SGHTA, CDR2 FQGTGA. This CDR3 region has 15 residues. V was clipped by 0 bases and J by 8 bases; unmatched bases: 6. The CDR3 spells CASSLTPGTGVGYTF. The CDR3 DNA is TGTGCCAGCAGCTTAACCCCCGGGACAGGGGTCGGCTACACCTTC.

The chain combines TRBV18 with TRBJ2-1; TRBD1 matches at 10 bases. V lost 0 bases, J lost 6 bases, and 5 bases stayed unmatched. From germline, CDR1 is KGHSH and CDR2 LQKENI. This CDR3 is 16 amino acids long. The CDR3 DNA follows: TGTGCCAGCTCACCACCATCGGGACAGGGGCTCAATGAGCAGTTCTTC. Its translation is CASSPPSGQGLNEQFF.

This chain joins TRBV27 and TRBJ1-6; 10 positions match TRBD1. The V gene's germline CDR1 is MNHEY and CDR2 SMNVEV (reference sequence). V gave up 4 bases and J gave up 5 bases; unmatched junction bases: 2. This CDR3 has 15 residues. The CDR3 protein is CASSSGTGDNSPLHF. The CDR3 region has the DNA TGTGCCAGCAGTTCCGGGACAGGGGATAATTCACCCCTCCACTTT.

V usage is TRBV28 and J usage is TRBJ1-2, with 8 bases lining up with TRBD1. CDR3 length equals 14 residues. V lost 4 bases and J lost 6; bases outside the gene matches: 7. The germline gives CDR1 MDHEN, CDR2 SYDVKM. The CDR3 coding sequence is TGTGCCAGCAGTTCCTTATCACAGGGGGATGGCTACACCTTC. Translating it yields CASSSLSQGDGYTF.

The chain joins TRBV5-1 to TRBJ2-7, with TRBD1 as a possible D gene (5 bases). CDR1 and CDR2 from the germline V gene are SGHRS and YFSETQ. The CDR3 runs to 13 residues. V lost 4 bases and J lost 3, with 11 bases in between. CDR3 in DNA: TGCGCCAGCAGCACAGGACGGAACTACGAGCAGTACTTC. Protein sequence: CASSTGRNYEQYF.

The V gene is TRBV19, the J gene TRBJ2-5; 10 bases map to TRBD2. Germline CDR1 LNHDA, CDR2 SQIVND (reference sequence). Trimming at V came to 8 bases and at J to 1 base, leaving 1 base not matched to a gene. This CDR3 has 13 residues. CDR3 loop: CASGTSAQETQYF. CDR3 coding DNA: TGTGCCAGTGGGACTAGCGCCCAAGAGACCCAGTACTTC.

The chain is built from TRBV7-2 and TRBJ2-3; 12 bases align to TRBD2. CDR3 length equals 15 residues. CDR1 SGHTA and CDR2 FQGNSA come from the germline V gene. Germline trimming cut 4 bases from V and 5 bases from J; bases unmatched to any gene: 4. In DNA, the CDR3 is TGTGCCAGCAGCTCTAGCGGGGGGGCCGTAGATACGCAGTATTTT. It encodes CASSSSGGAVDTQYF.

The rearrangement joins TRBV5-1 to TRBJ1-2; 8 positions agree with TRBD1. The CDR3 contains 13 residues. The V gene's germline CDR1 is SGHRS and CDR2 YFSETQ. The J segment lost 6 bases and the V segment lost 4 bases, leaving 5 bases of the junction unmatched. CDR3 nucleotides: TGCGCCAGCAGCACAGGGGGGGAGGATGGCTACACCTTC. Amino acid sequence: CASSTGGEDGYTF.

The chain links TRBV4-2 to TRBJ2-2, with D maybe TRBD2 (6 bases). This CDR3 has 14 amino acids. Trimming took 3 bases from V and 1 from J, leaving 6 bases between them. CDR1 is LGHNA, CDR2 YNFKEQ, per germline. The CDR3 DNA is TGTGCCAGCAGCCAGGAGGGGAACACCGGGGAGCTGTTTTTT. It translates to CASSQEGNTGELFF.

This clone turned up a few times. The chain carries TRBV7-9 and TRBJ1-1; D remains ambiguous. Trimming removed 1 base from V and 10 bases from J, with 16 bases in between. The CDR3 runs to 14 residues. Germline V lookup: CDR1 SEHNR, CDR2 FQNEAQ (reference sequence). The CDR3: CASSLGQPLEGAFF. CDR3 nucleotide sequence: TGTGCCAGCAGCTTAGGCCAACCCCTCGAGGGAGCTTTCTTT.